This is a list of T cell receptor beta chains from one sample in a study of T cells in tuberculosis. Only in-frame clones appear in the TCRdb table, and some are missing; sequencing was by immunoSEQ multiplex PCR. The sample gives about 20,000 clones, roughly nine tenths of which show up once; roughly 15% is in the top ten. Sequenced material: PBMCs. These TCRs come from a donor aged 5-35 years with latent tuberculosis or without tuberculosis infection. CDR3s include the opening cysteine and the closing phenylalanine or tryptophan. D genes are given only for firm matches. Clone size is given for some rows only: seen once, a few or many times, or a class if the clone is expanded.

abundance | j_gene | v_gene | d_gene | CDR3aa | CDR3nt
NA | TRBJ2-7 | TRBV5-1 | TRBD2 | CASSLFTSGGPYEQYF | TGCGCCAGCAGCTTGTTCACTAGCGGGGGGCCCTACGAGCAGTACTTC
once | TRBJ1-6 | TRBV7-2 | TRBD1 | CASSSQDRGYSYNSPLHF | TGTGCCAGCAGCTCTCAGGACAGGGGTTACTCCTATAATTCACCCCTCCACTTT
NA | TRBJ2-1 | TRBV27 | NA | CARTHLGGTSVNEQFF | TGTGCCAGAACTCACCTTGGGGGGACCTCGGTCAATGAGCAGTTCTTC
NA | TRBJ1-1 | TRBV30 | NA | CAWSVPGRGWTEAFF | TGTGCCTGGAGTGTACCGGGGAGGGGGTGGACTGAAGCTTTCTTT
NA | TRBJ1-2 | TRBV6-1 | NA | CATSPGKYGYTF | TGTGCCACGTCGCCGGGAAAATATGGCTACACCTTC
NA | TRBJ1-1 | TRBV25-1 | NA | CASSEWSGANTEAFF | TGTGCCAGCAGTGAATGGTCAGGGGCGAACACTGAAGCTTTCTTT
NA | TRBJ1-5 | TRBV28 | NA | CASRRQINQPQHF | TGTGCCAGCAGAAGACAGATCAATCAGCCCCAGCATTTT
NA | TRBJ2-3 | TRBV5-6 | NA | CASHLLGRTDTQYF | TGTGCCAGCCACCTGTTGGGGCGCACAGATACGCAGTATTTT
NA | TRBJ2-3 | TRBV6-1 | TRBD1 | CASSAAGTGGVTQYF | TGTGCCAGCAGTGCCGCCGGGACAGGGGGAGTTACGCAGTATTTT
once | TRBJ1-2 | TRBV6-5 | NA | CATTRAQLHGYTF | TGTGCCACCACGCGGGCCCAATTGCATGGCTACACCTTC
NA | TRBJ2-5 | TRBV28 | TRBD1 | CASSPGRGLETQYF | TGTGCCAGCAGTCCTGGCAGGGGGTTAGAGACCCAGTACTTC
NA | TRBJ2-7 | TRBV9 | TRBD1 | CASSGPGTGGYEQYF | TGTGCCAGCAGCGGCCCCGGGACAGGGGGTTACGAGCAGTACTTC
NA | TRBJ1-2 | TRBV7-8 | NA | CASSSPGGADYGYTF | TGTGCCAGCAGCTCCCCGGGGGGCGCTGACTATGGCTACACCTTC
NA | TRBJ2-5 | TRBV5-4 | NA | CASRRSGYSETQYF | TGTGCCAGCAGAAGGTCGGGATACTCAGAGACCCAGTACTTC
NA | TRBJ1-4 | TRBV5-5 | TRBD1 | CASRHGTGDEKLFF | TGTGCCAGCAGACACGGGACAGGGGATGAAAAACTGTTTTTT
NA | TRBJ1-2 | TRBV6-1 | NA | CASSDSVRGYGYTF | TGTGCCAGCAGTGATTCGGTCCGGGGTTATGGCTACACCTTC
NA | TRBJ2-7 | TRBV6-6 | TRBD2 | CASSYAGGGEQYF | TGTGCCAGCAGTTACGCGGGGGGCGGCGAGCAGTACTTC
once | TRBJ2-2 | TRBV28 | TRBD1 | CASSPRTGRGNTGELFF | TGTGCCAGCAGTCCCCGGACAGGGCGGGGGAACACCGGGGAGCTGTTTTTT